This record looks at one T cell receptor beta chain sequence and its context. What this receptor recognizes is not known. Within one base of it there is no much larger clone, and no base qualities were kept. The treatment or condition label, read with the paper, signifies: some 20 received Ad26.COV2.S at low or high dose, single or two shots; 5 received placebo; per-sample allocation not given. For vaccine and placebo recipients, repertoires were sequenced using samples collected on day 63 after the first injection. Between 29 July and 7 August 2020, Cohort 1b enrolled some 25 adults aged 18-55 years at one site in Boston, USA. As a vaccine, Ad26.COV2.S was a replication-incompetent adenovirus type 26 vector that expressed a prefusion-stabilized SARS-CoV-2 spike protein derived from the original Wuhan strain. The immunoSEQ Assay was the method used to sequence TCRbeta CDR3 regions. After extraction, genomic DNA underwent amplification by bias-controlled multiplex PCR, followed by high-throughput sequencing. From the authors' description of their analysis: To quantify the absolute abundance of each unique TCRbeta CDR3 region, sequences were collapsed and filtered. T cell fraction was estimated by normalization of TCRbeta template counts to usable DNA, with usable DNA being measured through amplification of reference genes present in all nucleated cells. Repertoire TCRs were annotated as SARS-CoV-2-specific by exact matching of V gene, CDR3 amino acid sequence and J gene to a known reactive TCR set. The reference SARS-CoV-2 TCR set came from MIRA and was filtered for enrichment in COVID-19-positive ImmuneCODE repertoires, removing public or cross-reactive TCRs. Based on the MIRA antigens, annotated TCRs were further analysed at the level of specific ORF or position within ORF. Breadth was defined as the number of annotated unique rearrangements divided by the total number of unique productive rearrangements, and depth was defined as the summed frequency of the annotated unique rearrangements. Two-sided Wilcoxon rank-sum tests were applied when comparing TCR breadth between groups. In TCRdb, the immuneACCESS table is reduced to in-frame sequences with V and J assigned. These tables do not hold every clone; where another copy was compared, an unresolved V gene accounts for under half, and the others remain unexplained. For V, J and clone size, that table is used; D and trimming come from the DNA. The sample has around 400,000 clones on record, around 82% of them singletons. Just under 7.5% of the sample belongs to the ten largest clones.

This sample is drawn from a study of Ad26.COV2.S vaccination and SARS-CoV-2 variants (dated by TCRdb to the early 2020s). In terms of the full investigation: Donors in the vaccine arm were drawn from COV1001, a phase I-IIa trial of Ad26.COV2.S in healthy adults that was multicentre, randomized, double-blind and placebo-controlled. Dosing of Ad26.COV2.S was intramuscular, at either 5x10^10 or 1x10^11 viral particles, delivered as one shot or as two shots spaced 56 days apart. TCRbeta repertoire sequencing was used to assess the specificity and breadth of SARS-CoV-2-reactive T cell receptors after Ad26.COV2.S vaccination. A total of around 32 samples were included in the TCR-sequenced set, comprising roughly 19 Ad26.COV2.S vaccine recipients, 5 placebo recipients and 8 SARS-CoV-2 convalescent individuals. Participants in the trial were split at random into five groups of five each, receiving low-dose or high-dose Ad26.COV2.S once or twice, or else placebo on both occasions. Investigators remained blinded to trial group allocation during experiments and outcome assessment. The study at large found these results: Compared with placebo recipients, Ad26.COV2.S recipients showed higher spike-specific TCR breadth (P = 0.0014). Vaccine and placebo recipients had comparable non-spike TCR breadth, which fits with the vaccine containing only spike. According to the authors, total T cell responses may have been underestimated by the TCR breadth and depth analyses. Comparing responses between vaccine doses or regimens was not something the study was powered to do. After vaccination, substantial breadth of spike-specific CD8+ and CD4+ T cell responses was reported.

CDR1 and CDR2 (MNHEY, SVGAGI) derive from the germline V gene. Here V drops 2 bases and J drops 5 bases, and the junction holds 5 bases not matched to any gene. The CDR3, cysteine through phenylalanine, is 16 amino acids long. Kept here is only the CDR3 DNA, which spans 48 bases and is read in frame from base 1. This receptor was obtained from a person between 18 and 65 years old who received the Ad26.COV2.S COVID-19 vaccine or a placebo. This specimen consisted of peripheral blood, obtained in a trial of Ad26.COV2.S vaccine versus placebo. The chain uses TRBV6-5 and TRBJ2-5; TRBD2 matches 13 bases in the middle. The CDR3 amino acid sequence is: CASSYQLAGGIETQYF. The DNA is TGTGCCAGCAGTTACCAACTAGCGGGGGGGATCGAGACCCAGTACTTC.